One sample yielded the 4 T cell receptor beta chains listed below, sequenced in a study of cytomegalovirus exposure and HLA in healthy donors. PCR involved 60 Vbeta and 13 Jbeta primers. Profiling relied on immunoSEQ multiplex PCR, and the TCRdb table lists in-frame clones only, not all of them. The sample holds tens of thousands of clones, about 75% seen once. Sequences were obtained from PBMCs. The receptors derive from a man aged 35 to 55 in good health and CMV-seronegative.

The V call is TRBV19, the J call TRBJ1-1; TRBD1 is a possible D gene (6 bases). Germline loops: CDR1 LNHDA, CDR2 SQIVND (reference sequence). The CDR3 totals 18 residues. V lost 1 base, J lost 11 bases, and 29 bases lay in between. Here the CDR3 reads CASSIGLIGQGHKRAAFF. The CDR3 bases are TGTGCCAGTAGTATAGGGCTCATCGGGCAGGGGCACAAAAGGGCGGCTTTCTTT.

The rearrangement joins TRBV5-1 to TRBJ2-6; tentative D call: TRBD2 (6 bases). The germline gives CDR1 SGHRS, CDR2 YFSETQ. Between the trimmed V and J ends, which lost 0 bases and 3 bases, there was a span of 13 bases. The CDR3 covers 17 residues. The CDR3 sequence: CASSLAGGLGGANVLTF. For the CDR3, the DNA is TGCGCCAGCAGCTTGGCCGGAGGGTTGGGTGGGGCCAACGTCCTGACTTTC.

This clone showed up just once. The rearrangement uses TRBV13 and TRBJ2-1; 8 positions match TRBD1. Looked up from germline, CDR1 is PRHDT and CDR2 is FYEKMQ (reference sequence). With V trimmed by 4 bases and J by 8 bases, 7 bases remained unmatched. The CDR3 loop spans 14 amino acids. The DNA for the CDR3 is TGTGCCAGCAGCTCCGGACAGGGCTATCATGAGCAGTTCTTC. Residues: CASSSGQGYHEQFF.

This clone has a single count. This chain connects TRBV6-5 to TRBJ1-4; 9 bases align to TRBD1. In germline, CDR1 is MNHEY, CDR2 SVGAGI. This CDR3 has 15 residues. The V gene end was trimmed by 5 bases and the J gene end by 3 bases; junction bases not matched to a gene: 4. CDR3 nucleotides: TGTGCCAGCAGTCCACAGGGGGCAGCTAATGAAAAACTGTTTTTT. It is translated as CASSPQGAANEKLFF.